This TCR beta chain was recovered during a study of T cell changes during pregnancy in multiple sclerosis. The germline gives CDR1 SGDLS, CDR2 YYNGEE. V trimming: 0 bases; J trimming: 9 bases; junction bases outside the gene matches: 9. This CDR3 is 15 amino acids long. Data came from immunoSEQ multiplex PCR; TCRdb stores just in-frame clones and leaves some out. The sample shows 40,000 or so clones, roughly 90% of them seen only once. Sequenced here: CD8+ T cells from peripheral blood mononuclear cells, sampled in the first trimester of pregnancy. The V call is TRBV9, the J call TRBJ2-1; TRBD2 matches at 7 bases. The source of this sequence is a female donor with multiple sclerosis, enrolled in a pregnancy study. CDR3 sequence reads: CASSVAGGRSPEQFF. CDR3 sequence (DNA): TGTGCCAGCAGCGTAGCGGGGGGAAGGTCTCCTGAGCAGTTCTTC.